These 15 T cell receptor beta chains were all obtained from the same sample, sequenced in a study of blood T cell repertoires in COVID-19. Here immunoSEQ multiplex PCR was the method, and the copy in TCRdb shows in-frame clones only, minus some. The table lists some 94,000 clones, about 83% of them singletons. The sequencing input was peripheral blood. These receptors came from a woman aged 55-70 years with COVID-19, enrolled during active disease.

The chain's CDR3 is CASGLQGANEKLFF. In nucleotides, the CDR3 is TGCGCCAGCGGACTACAGGGGGCTAATGAAAAACTGTTTTTT. J is TRBJ1-4 and V is TRBV5-1, with TRBD1 matching over 8 bases. Germline V gives CDR1 SGHRS, CDR2 YFSETQ. The CDR3 loop spans 14 amino acids. The J segment lost 3 bases and the V segment lost 7 bases, leaving 5 bases of the junction unmatched. Full variable domain (rest looked up from reference TRBV5-1 and TRBJ1-4): KAGVTQTPRYLIKTRGQQVTLSCSPISGHRSVSWYQQTPGQGLQFLFEYFSETQRNKGNFPGRFSGRQFSNSRSEMNVSTLELGDSALYLCASGLQGANEKLFFGSGTQLSVL.

V gene TRBV4-2 combines with J gene TRBJ2-3; 9 nucleotides agree with TRBD2. V shed 0 bases, J shed 2 bases, and the junction held 12 bases outside the gene matches. There are 19 residues in the CDR3. Looked up from germline, CDR1 is LGHNA and CDR2 is YNFKEQ. CDR3 nucleotide sequence: TGTGCCAGCAGCCAAGAGGTTGGCGGGGGGGCGAGATTCACAGATACGCAGTATTTT. This sequence encodes CASSQEVGGGARFTDTQYF.

This clone occurred a few times. The chain recombines TRBV12-3 or TRBV12-4 with TRBJ1-5; D not certain. The CDR3 has 11 amino acids. Trimming shortened V by 6 bases and J by 9 bases, and 9 bases separated the two germline ends. The DNA of the CDR3 is TGTGCCAGCAGAGGTGCAGGGCCCCAGCATTTT. Residues: CASRGAGPQHF.

V and J are TRBV2 and TRBJ1-5; TRBD1 aligns across 9 bases. The CDR3 sequence is 13 residues long. The V segment lost 6 bases and the J segment 6 bases; nucleotides outside the gene matches: 3. From germline, CDR1 is SNHLY and CDR2 FYNNEI. CDR3 amino acids: CASRGQGGQPQHF. CDR3 nucleotides: TGTGCCAGCAGGGGACAGGGCGGTCAGCCCCAGCATTTT.

The V gene is TRBV7-8, the J gene TRBJ2-7; 10 nucleotides agree with TRBD1. V lost 4 bases, J lost 5 bases, and 2 bases stayed unmatched. The CDR3 totals 13 residues. Germline V gene data show CDR1 as SGHVS and CDR2 as FQNEAQ. This chain's CDR3 is CASSSGQGDEQYF. CDR3 nucleotides: TGTGCCAGCAGCTCCGGACAGGGGGACGAGCAGTACTTC.

The rearrangement links TRBV12-3 or TRBV12-4 to TRBJ2-7; possibly TRBD2 for D (6 bases). V lost 3 bases, J lost 4 bases, and 10 bases lay in between. The CDR3 sequence is 13 residues long. The CDR3 sequence: CASSLTGRYEQYF. In nucleotides, the CDR3 is TGTGCCAGCAGTTTGACGGGGAGGTACGAGCAGTACTTC.

The rearrangement uses TRBV11-3 and TRBJ2-5, with 11 bases fitting TRBD1. Trimming took 6 bases from V and 4 from J; bases not matched to a gene: 7. The CDR3 runs 15 residues. Germline V lookup: CDR1 SGHNT, CDR2 YENEEA. The CDR3 nucleotides are TGTGCCAGCAGTCCGGGACAGGGGGAAGGAGAGACCCAGTACTTC. Translation gives CASSPGQGEGETQYF.

The gene calls are TRBV6-2 or TRBV6-3 and TRBJ1-1; a weak D match, TRBD1 (6 bases). The CDR3 spans 16 residues. V lost 5 bases to trimming and J lost 1 base, with 17 bases between them. CDR1 and CDR2 from the germline V gene are MNHEY and SVGEGT. The DNA for the CDR3 is TGTGCCAGCAGTCACCGGACAGCAGGGGCGAACACTGAAGCTTTCTTT. This gives the protein CASSHRTAGANTEAFF.

This chain uses TRBV5-1 with TRBJ1-2; tentatively, D is TRBD1 (5 bases). CDR1 is SGHRS and CDR2 is YFSETQ in the germline V gene. The CDR3 runs to 14 residues. The V end lost 2 bases, the J end lost 3 bases, and 11 bases lay between the germline ends. CDR3 residues: CASSLALGDYGYTF. The CDR3 region has the DNA TGCGCCAGCAGCTTAGCTTTAGGGGACTATGGCTACACCTTC.

The DNA for the CDR3 is TGTGCCTGGAGTGTACTGCGGAGAAGCTCCTACGAGCAGTACTTC. It translates to CAWSVLRRSSYEQYF. V and J are TRBV30 and TRBJ2-7; D ambiguous. The CDR3 is made up of 15 amino acids. Germline assignment: CDR1 GTSNPN and CDR2 SVGIG (reference sequence). With 0 bases removed from V and 0 bases from J, the gap between germline ends came to 12 bases.

The chain combines TRBV6-6 with TRBJ1-2; 8 positions match TRBD1. CDR3 length: 14 residues. CDR1 MNHNY and CDR2 SVGAGI come from the germline V gene (reference sequence). Trimming took 6 bases from V and 0 from J; bases not matched to a gene: 3. The CDR3, as DNA: TGTGCCAGCAGGCAGGGGGCTACTAACTATGGCTACACCTTC. It specifies CASRQGATNYGYTF.

This chain uses TRBV6-2 or TRBV6-3 with TRBJ1-6; D is possibly TRBD1 (6 bases). This CDR3 region has 15 residues. V was clipped by 3 bases and J by 7 bases, with 13 bases between them. Germline CDR1 MNHEY, CDR2 SVGEGT. CDR3 protein: CASSYRGAGNSPLHF. The CDR3 DNA is TGTGCCAGCAGTTATCGGGGGGCAGGGAATTCACCCCTCCACTTT.

The rearrangement joins TRBV6-2 or TRBV6-3 to TRBJ1-5; TRBD1 aligns across 7 bases. V gave up 2 bases and J gave up 5 bases; unmatched junction bases: 9. Germline V gene lookup returns CDR1 MNHEY and CDR2 SVGEGT. The CDR3 length is 16 residues. The CDR3 loop reads CASSYVFGQDDQPQHF. DNA of the CDR3: TGTGCCAGCAGTTACGTATTCGGACAGGATGATCAGCCCCAGCATTTT.

The genes are TRBV27 and TRBJ1-4, with 7 bases lining up with TRBD1. V lost 6 bases and J lost 0; bases outside the gene matches: 4. The CDR3 runs to 15 residues. Germline-derived CDR1 and CDR2 are MNHEY and SMNVEV (reference sequence). This CDR3 reads CASRSGGSTNEKLFF. The CDR3 DNA sequence: TGTGCCAGCAGATCAGGGGGATCAACTAATGAAAAACTGTTTTTT.

This clone was seen only once. This sequence joins TRBV29-1 and TRBJ1-2; D call uncertain. V was pared by 3 bases and J by 7 bases, with 18 bases between. CDR1 is SQVTM and CDR2 is ANQGSEA in the germline V gene. There are 14 residues in the CDR3. CDR3 sequence reads: CSVESGNRRSGYTF. The CDR3 DNA reads TGCAGCGTTGAGTCGGGGAATCGTCGTAGTGGCTACACCTTC.